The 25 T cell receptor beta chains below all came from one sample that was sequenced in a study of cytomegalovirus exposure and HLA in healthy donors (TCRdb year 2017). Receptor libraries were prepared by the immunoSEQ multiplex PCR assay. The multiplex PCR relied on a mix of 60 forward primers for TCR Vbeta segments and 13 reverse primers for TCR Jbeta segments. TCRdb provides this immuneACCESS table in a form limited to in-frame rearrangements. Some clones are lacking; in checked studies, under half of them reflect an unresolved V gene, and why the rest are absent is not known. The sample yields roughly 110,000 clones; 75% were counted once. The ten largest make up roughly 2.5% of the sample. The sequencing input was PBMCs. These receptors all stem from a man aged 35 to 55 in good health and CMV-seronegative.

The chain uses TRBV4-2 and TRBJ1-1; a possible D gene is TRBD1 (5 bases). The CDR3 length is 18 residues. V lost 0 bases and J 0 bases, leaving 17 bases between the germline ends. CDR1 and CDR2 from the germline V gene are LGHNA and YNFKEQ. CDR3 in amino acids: CASSQEVTVSAMNTEAFF. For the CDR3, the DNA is TGTGCCAGCAGCCAAGAGGTGACAGTATCAGCGATGAACACTGAAGCTTTCTTT.

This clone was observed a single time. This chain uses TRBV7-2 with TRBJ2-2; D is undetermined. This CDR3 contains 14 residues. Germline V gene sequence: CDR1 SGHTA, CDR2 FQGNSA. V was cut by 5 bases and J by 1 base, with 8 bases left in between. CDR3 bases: TGTGCCAGCAGCCTACTACTGAACACCGGGGAGCTGTTTTTT. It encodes CASSLLLNTGELFF.

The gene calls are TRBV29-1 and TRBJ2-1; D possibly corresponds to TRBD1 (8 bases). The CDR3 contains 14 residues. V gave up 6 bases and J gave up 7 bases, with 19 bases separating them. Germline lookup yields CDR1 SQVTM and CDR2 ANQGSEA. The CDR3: CSVAPSQGGNEQFF. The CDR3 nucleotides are TGCAGCGTCGCACCTTCACAGGGGGGGAATGAGCAGTTCTTC.

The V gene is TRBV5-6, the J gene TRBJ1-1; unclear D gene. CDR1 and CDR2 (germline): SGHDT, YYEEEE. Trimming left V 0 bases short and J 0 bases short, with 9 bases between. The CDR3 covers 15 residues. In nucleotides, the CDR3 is TGTGCCAGCAGCTTGGCCGGTCCGTTGAACACTGAAGCTTTCTTT. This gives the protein CASSLAGPLNTEAFF.

In nucleotides, the CDR3 is TGCGCCAGCAGCCAAGGACAGGGGATAGAAAAATACACCTTC. It translates to CASSQGQGIEKYTF. The chain has TRBV4-1 and TRBJ1-2; TRBD1 matches 8 bases. Germline V gene lookup returns CDR1 MGHRA and CDR2 YSYEKL. The CDR3 is 14 residues long. After removal of 1 base from V and 11 bases from J, the junction contained 9 bases not matched to a gene.

CDR3 amino acids: CASSVLTGEQGGYTF. DNA for the CDR3: TGTGCCAGCAGCGTTCTAACAGGGGAACAGGGCGGCTACACCTTC. The rearrangement links TRBV9 to TRBJ1-2, with 7 bases fitting TRBD1. CDR1 and CDR2 from the germline V gene are SGDLS and YYNGEE. The J segment lost 8 bases and the V segment lost 2 bases, leaving 12 bases of the junction unmatched. The CDR3 contains 15 residues.

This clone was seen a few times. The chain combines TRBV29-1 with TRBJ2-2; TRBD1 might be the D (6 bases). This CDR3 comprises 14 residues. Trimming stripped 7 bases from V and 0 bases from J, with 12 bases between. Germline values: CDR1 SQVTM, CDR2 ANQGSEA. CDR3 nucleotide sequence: TGCAGCGCCCACGGGACAACGAACACCGGGGAGCTGTTTTTT. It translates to CSAHGTTNTGELFF.

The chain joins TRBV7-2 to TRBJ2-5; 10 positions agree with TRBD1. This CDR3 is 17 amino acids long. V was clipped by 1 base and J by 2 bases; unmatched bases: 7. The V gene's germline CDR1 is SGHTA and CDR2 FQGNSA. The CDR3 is CASSLVGQGPQQETQYF. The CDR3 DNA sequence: TGTGCCAGCAGCTTAGTGGGACAGGGGCCTCAACAAGAGACCCAGTACTTC. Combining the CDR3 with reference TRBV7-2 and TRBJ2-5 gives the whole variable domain GAGVSQSPSNKVTEKGKDVELRCDPISGHTALYWYRQSLGQGLEFLIYFQGNSAPDKSGLPSDRFSAERTGGSVSTLTIQRTQQEDSAVYLCASSLVGQGPQQETQYFGPGTRLLVL.

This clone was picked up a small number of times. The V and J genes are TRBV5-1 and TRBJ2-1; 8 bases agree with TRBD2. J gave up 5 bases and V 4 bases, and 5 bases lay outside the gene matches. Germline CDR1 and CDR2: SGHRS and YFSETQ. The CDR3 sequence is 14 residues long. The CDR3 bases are TGCGCCAGCAGCCCTCGGACTAGCCACAATGAGCAGTTCTTC. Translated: CASSPRTSHNEQFF. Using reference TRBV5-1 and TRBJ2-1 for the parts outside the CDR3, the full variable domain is KAGVTQTPRYLIKTRGQQVTLSCSPISGHRSVSWYQQTPGQGLQFLFEYFSETQRNKGNFPGRFSGRQFSNSRSEMNVSTLELGDSALYLCASSPRTSHNEQFFGPGTRLTVL.

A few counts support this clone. CDR3 in DNA: TGTGCCAGAAGCTGGCTAGAGTTACAAGAGACCCAGTACTTC. Protein product: CARSWLELQETQYF. The rearrangement uses TRBV5-3 and TRBJ2-5; the D is unclear. TRBV5-3 is identified as an open reading frame with a role that is uncertain. CDR3 length: 14 residues. Deletions cut 3 bases from V and 2 bases from J, with 11 bases between.

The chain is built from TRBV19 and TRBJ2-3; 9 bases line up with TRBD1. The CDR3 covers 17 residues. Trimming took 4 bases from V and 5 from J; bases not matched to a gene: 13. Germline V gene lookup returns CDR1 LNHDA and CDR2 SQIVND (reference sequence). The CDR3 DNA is TGTGCCAGTAGTAGGGGGACAGGGCAAGGGGCAGGAGATACGCAGTATTTT. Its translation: CASSRGTGQGAGDTQYF. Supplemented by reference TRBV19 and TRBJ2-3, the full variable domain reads DGGITQSPKYLFRKEGQNVTLSCEQNLNHDAMYWYRQDPGQGLRLIYYSQIVNDFQKGDIAEGYSVSREKKESFPLTVTSAQKNPTAFYLCASSRGTGQGAGDTQYFGPGTRLTVL.

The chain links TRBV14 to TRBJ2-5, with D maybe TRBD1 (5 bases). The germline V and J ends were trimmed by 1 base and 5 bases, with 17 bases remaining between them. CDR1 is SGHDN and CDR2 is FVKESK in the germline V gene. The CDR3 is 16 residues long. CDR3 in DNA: TGTGCCAGCAGCCAAGTGTTGGGCCAGGGAAGGGAGACCCAGTACTTC. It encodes CASSQVLGQGRETQYF.

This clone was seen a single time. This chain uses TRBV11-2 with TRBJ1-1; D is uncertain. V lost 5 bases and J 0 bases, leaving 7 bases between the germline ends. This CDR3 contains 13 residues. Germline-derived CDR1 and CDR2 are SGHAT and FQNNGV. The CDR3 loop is CASSQQLNTEAFF. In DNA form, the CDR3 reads TGTGCCAGCAGCCAACAGTTGAACACTGAAGCTTTCTTT.

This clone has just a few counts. The DNA of the CDR3 is TGTGCCAGCAGTTACTCGTGGGGGGACACTGAAGCTTTCTTT. Amino acids: CASSYSWGDTEAFF. The V gene is TRBV6-5, the J gene TRBJ1-1, with D perhaps TRBD1 (5 bases). Germline CDR1 MNHEY, CDR2 SVGAGI. The CDR3 is 14 amino acids. With 0 bases removed from V and 3 bases from J, the gap between germline ends came to 8 bases.

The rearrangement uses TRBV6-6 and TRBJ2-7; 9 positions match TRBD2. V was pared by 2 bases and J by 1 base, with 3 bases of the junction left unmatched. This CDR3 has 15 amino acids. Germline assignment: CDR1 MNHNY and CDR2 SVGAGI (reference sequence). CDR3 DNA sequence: TGTGCCAGCAGTTACGTAACTAGCGGGTCCTACGAGCAGTACTTC. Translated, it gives CASSYVTSGSYEQYF.

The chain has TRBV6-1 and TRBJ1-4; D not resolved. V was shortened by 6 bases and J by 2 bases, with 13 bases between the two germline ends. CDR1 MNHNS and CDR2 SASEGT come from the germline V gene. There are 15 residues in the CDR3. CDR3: CASRLSHTTNEKLFF. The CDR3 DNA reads TGTGCCAGCAGGCTATCCCATACCACTAATGAAAAACTGTTTTTT.

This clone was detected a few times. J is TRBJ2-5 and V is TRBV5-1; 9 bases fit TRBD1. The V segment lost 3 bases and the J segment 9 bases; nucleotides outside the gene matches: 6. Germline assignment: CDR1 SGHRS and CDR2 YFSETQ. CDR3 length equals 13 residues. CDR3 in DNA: TGCGCCAGCAGCTCTGGACAGGGGAGAGCCCAGTACTTC. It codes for CASSSGQGRAQYF.

In DNA form, the CDR3 reads TGTGCCAGCTCCGGCGGGTACGAGCAGTACTTC. Translation gives CASSGGYEQYF. The V and J genes are TRBV6-5 and TRBJ2-7, with D possibly matching TRBD2 (5 bases). With 8 bases removed from V and 4 bases from J, the gap between germline ends came to 9 bases. The germline V gene has CDR1 MNHEY and CDR2 SVGAGI. CDR3 length: 11 amino acids.

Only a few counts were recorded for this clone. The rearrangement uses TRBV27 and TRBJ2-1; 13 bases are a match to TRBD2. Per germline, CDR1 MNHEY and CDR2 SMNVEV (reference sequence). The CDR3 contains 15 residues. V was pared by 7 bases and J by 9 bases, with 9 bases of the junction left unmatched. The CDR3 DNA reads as TGTGCCAGCACCCAAGCCGGGACTAGCGGGGCTGAGCAGTTCTTC. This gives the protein CASTQAGTSGAEQFF.

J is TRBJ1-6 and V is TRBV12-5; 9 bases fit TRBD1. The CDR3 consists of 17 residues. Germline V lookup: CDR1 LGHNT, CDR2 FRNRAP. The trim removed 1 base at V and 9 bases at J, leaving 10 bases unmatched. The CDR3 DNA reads TGTGCTAGTGGTTTGGACTTGGGGGACAGGGCGGGTTCACCCCTCCACTTT. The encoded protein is CASGLDLGDRAGSPLHF.

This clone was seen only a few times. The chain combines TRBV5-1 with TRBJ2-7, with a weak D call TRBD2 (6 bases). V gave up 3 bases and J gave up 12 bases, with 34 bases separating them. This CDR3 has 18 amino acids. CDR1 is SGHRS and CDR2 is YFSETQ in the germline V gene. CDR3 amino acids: CASSSFGTGEGLGDGRYF. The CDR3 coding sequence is TGCGCCAGCAGCTCATTCGGGACTGGAGAGGGGCTGGGGGATGGGCGGTACTTC.

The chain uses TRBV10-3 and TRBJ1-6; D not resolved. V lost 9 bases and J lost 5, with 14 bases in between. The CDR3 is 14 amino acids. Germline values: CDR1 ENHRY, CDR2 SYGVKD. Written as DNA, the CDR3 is TGTGCCATTCAAGACCGACAACATAATTCACCCCTCCACTTT. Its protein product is CAIQDRQHNSPLHF.

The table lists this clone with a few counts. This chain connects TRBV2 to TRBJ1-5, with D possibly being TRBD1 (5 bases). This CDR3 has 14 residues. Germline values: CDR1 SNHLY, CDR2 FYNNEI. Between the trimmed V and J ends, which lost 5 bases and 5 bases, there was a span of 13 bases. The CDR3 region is CASSTQGSHQPQHF. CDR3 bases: TGTGCCAGCAGTACCCAGGGAAGCCATCAGCCCCAGCATTTT.

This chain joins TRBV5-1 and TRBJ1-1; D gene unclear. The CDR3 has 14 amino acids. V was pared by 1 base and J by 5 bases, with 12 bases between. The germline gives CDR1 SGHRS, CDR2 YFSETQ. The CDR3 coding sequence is TGCGCCAGCAGCTTGCGCGTTACGTCGACTGAAGCTTTCTTT. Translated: CASSLRVTSTEAFF.

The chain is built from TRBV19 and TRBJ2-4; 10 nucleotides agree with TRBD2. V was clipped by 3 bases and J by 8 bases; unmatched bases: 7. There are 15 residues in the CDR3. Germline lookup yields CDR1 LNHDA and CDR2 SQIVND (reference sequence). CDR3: CASSIQRGGLDIQYF. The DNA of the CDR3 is TGTGCCAGTAGTATCCAGCGGGGGGGCCTGGACATTCAGTACTTC. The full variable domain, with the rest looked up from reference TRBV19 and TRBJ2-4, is DGGITQSPKYLFRKEGQNVTLSCEQNLNHDAMYWYRQDPGQGLRLIYYSQIVNDFQKGDIAEGYSVSREKKESFPLTVTSAQKNPTAFYLCASSIQRGGLDIQYFGAGTRLSVL.